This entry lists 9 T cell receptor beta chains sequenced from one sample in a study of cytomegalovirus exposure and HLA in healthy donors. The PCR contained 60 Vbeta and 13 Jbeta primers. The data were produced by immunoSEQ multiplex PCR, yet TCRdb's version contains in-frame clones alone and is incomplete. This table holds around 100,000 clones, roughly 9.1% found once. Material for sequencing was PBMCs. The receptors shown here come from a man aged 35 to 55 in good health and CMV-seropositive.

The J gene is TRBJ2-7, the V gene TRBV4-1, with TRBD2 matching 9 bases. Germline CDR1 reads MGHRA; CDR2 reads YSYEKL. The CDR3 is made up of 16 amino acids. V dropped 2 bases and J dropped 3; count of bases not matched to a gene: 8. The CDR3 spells CASSQSGLASVYEQYF. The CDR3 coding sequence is TGCGCCAGCAGCCAATCCGGACTAGCGTCTGTCTACGAGCAGTACTTC.

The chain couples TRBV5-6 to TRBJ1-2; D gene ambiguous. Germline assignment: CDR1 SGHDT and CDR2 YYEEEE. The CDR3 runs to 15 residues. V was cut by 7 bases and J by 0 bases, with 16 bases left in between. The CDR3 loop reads CASGTEKMSNYGYTF. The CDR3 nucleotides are TGTGCCAGCGGAACAGAGAAGATGTCTAACTATGGCTACACCTTC.

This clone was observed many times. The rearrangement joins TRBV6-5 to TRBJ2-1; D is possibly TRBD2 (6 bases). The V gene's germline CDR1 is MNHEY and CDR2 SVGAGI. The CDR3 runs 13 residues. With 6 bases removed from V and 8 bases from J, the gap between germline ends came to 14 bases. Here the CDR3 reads CASRRPGVDEQFF. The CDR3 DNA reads TGTGCCAGCAGAAGGCCGGGGGTCGATGAGCAGTTCTTC.

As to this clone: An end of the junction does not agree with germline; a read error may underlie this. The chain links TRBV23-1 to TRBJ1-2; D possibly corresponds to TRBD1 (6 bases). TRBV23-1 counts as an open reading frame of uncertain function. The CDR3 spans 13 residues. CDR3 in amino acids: CASSQLRGSGALF. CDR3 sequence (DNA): TGCGCCAGCAGTCAGTTGAGGGGGTCAGGGGCTCTCTTC.

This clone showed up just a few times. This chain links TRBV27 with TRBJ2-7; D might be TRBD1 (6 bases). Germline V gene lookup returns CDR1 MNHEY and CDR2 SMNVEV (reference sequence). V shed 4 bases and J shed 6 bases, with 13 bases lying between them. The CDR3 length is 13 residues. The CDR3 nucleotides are TGTGCCAGCAGTTCGAGGGGGTGGGTCGAGCAGTACTTC. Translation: CASSSRGWVEQYF.

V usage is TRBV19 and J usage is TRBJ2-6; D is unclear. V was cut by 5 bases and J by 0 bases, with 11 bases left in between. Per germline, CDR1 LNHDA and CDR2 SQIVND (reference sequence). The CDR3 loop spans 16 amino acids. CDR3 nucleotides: TGTGCCAGTAGTTGGAACAGAGACTCTGGGGCCAACGTCCTGACTTTC. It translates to CASSWNRDSGANVLTF.

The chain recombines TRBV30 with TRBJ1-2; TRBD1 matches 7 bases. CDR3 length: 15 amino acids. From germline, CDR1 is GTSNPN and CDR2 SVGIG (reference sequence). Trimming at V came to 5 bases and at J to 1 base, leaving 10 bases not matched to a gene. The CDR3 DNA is TGTGCCTGGTATGCCATCAGGGGGGATAACTATGGCTACACCTTC. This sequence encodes CAWYAIRGDNYGYTF.

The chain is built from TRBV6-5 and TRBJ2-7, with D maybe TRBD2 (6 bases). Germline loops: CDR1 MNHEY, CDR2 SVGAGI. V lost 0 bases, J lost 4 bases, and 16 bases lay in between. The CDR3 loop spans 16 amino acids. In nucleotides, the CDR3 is TGTGCCAGCAGTTACTCGGAGGGCCTAGTTGTATACGAGCAGTACTTC. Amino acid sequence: CASSYSEGLVVYEQYF.

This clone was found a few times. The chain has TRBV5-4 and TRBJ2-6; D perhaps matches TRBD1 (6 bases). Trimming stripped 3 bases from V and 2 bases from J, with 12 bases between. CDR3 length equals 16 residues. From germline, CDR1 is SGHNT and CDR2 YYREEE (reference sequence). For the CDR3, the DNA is TGTGCCAGCAGCTATATCGAGGGGGCTGGGGCCAACGTCCTGACTTTC. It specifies CASSYIEGAGANVLTF.